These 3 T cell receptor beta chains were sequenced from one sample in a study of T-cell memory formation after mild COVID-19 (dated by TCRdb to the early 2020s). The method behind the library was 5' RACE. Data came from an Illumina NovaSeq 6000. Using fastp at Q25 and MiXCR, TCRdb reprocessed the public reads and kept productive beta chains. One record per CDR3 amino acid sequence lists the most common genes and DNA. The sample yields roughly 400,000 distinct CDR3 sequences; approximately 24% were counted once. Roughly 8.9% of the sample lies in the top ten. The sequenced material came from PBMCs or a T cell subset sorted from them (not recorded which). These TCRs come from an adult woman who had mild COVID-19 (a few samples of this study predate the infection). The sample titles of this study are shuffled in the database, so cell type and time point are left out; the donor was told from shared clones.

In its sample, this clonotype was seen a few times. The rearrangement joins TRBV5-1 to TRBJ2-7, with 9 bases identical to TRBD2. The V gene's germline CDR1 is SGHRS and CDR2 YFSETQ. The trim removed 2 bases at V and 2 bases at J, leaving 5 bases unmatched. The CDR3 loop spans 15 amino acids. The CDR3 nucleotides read TGCGCCAGCAGCTTATCTAGCGGGGAGACCTACGAGCAGTACTTC. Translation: CASSLSSGETYEQYF.

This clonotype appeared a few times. The CDR3 coding sequence is TGTGCCAGCAGTCAGGGGGTAAAAGAAAAACTGTTTTTT. This encodes CASSQGVKEKLFF. This sequence joins TRBV12-3 or TRBV12-4 and TRBJ1-4; 7 nucleotides align to TRBD1. J gave up 8 bases and V 5 bases, and 5 bases lay outside the gene matches. The CDR3 totals 13 residues.

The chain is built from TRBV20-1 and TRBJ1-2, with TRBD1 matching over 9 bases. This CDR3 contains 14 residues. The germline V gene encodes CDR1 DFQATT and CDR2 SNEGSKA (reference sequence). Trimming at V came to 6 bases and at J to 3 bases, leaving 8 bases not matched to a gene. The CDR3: CSAKPGQGYYGYTF. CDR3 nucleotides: TGCAGTGCAAAACCGGGACAGGGATACTATGGCTACACCTTC.